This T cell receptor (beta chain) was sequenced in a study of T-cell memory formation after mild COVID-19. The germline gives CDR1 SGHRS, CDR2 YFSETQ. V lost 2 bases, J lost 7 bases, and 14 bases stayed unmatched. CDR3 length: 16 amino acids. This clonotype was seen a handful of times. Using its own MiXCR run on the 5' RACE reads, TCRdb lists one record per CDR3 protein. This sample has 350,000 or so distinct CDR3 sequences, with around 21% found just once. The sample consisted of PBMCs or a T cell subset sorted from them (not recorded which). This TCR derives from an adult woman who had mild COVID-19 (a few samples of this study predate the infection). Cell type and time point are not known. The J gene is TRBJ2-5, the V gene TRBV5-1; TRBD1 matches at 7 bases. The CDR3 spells CASSLDRATNELTQYF. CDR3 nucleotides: TGCGCCAGCAGCTTAGACAGGGCCACTAACGAATTGACCCAGTACTTC.